A selection of T cell receptor beta chains follows, all from one sample in a study of blood T cell repertoires in COVID-19. Here immunoSEQ multiplex PCR was the method, and the copy in TCRdb shows in-frame clones only, minus some. The data hold 270,000 or so clones, with roughly 87% observed a single time. The sample comprised peripheral blood. The receptors were gathered from a woman between 40 and 50 years old who had recovered from COVID-19. Each CDR3 is given with its conserved first and last residue. Fields, in order: V gene, CDR3 length, D gene, clone size, J gene, CDR3 protein, CDR3 DNA. A D gene is named only where the DNA matches it firmly. Only some rows state a clone size, as once, few, many or a class for expanded clones.

V gene: TRBV28; CDR3 length: 16; D gene: -; clone size: -; J gene: TRBJ1-4; CDR3 protein: CASSFLGVATNEKLFF; CDR3 DNA: TGTGCCAGCAGTTTCCTCGGTGTTGCAACTAATGAAAAACTGTTTTTT
V gene: TRBV6-5; CDR3 length: 15; D gene: -; clone size: -; J gene: TRBJ2-2; CDR3 protein: CASSTGTLDTGELFF; CDR3 DNA: TGTGCCAGCAGTACAGGAACCCTGGACACCGGGGAGCTGTTTTTT
V gene: TRBV19; CDR3 length: 15; D gene: TRBD1; clone size: -; J gene: TRBJ1-2; CDR3 protein: CASRTVTTGYYGYTF; CDR3 DNA: TGTGCCAGTAGGACTGTAACGACAGGGTACTATGGCTACACCTTC
V gene: TRBV30; CDR3 length: 14; D gene: -; clone size: -; J gene: TRBJ1-4; CDR3 protein: CAWGRDFGSQKLFF; CDR3 DNA: TGTGCCTGGGGCCGGGACTTTGGGAGCCAAAAACTGTTTTTT
V gene: TRBV5-1; CDR3 length: 15; D gene: TRBD2; clone size: -; J gene: TRBJ2-3; CDR3 protein: CASTRLAGGTDTQYF; CDR3 DNA: TGCGCCAGCACCCGACTAGCGGGAGGGACAGATACGCAGTATTTT
V gene: TRBV29-1; CDR3 length: 13; D gene: -; clone size: once; J gene: TRBJ2-7; CDR3 protein: CSVREHWMGEQYF; CDR3 DNA: TGCAGCGTCCGGGAACACTGGATGGGGGAGCAGTACTTC
V gene: TRBV30; CDR3 length: 16; D gene: TRBD1; clone size: -; J gene: TRBJ2-5; CDR3 protein: CAWSDPETGWRETQYF; CDR3 DNA: TGTGCCTGGAGTGACCCGGAGACAGGGTGGCGGGAGACCCAGTACTTC
V gene: TRBV29-1; CDR3 length: 13; D gene: TRBD1; clone size: -; J gene: TRBJ2-3; CDR3 protein: CSVAGQSTDTQYF; CDR3 DNA: TGCAGCGTTGCGGGACAGTCCACAGATACGCAGTATTTT
V gene: TRBV5-1; CDR3 length: 13; D gene: -; clone size: -; J gene: TRBJ2-1; CDR3 protein: CASSLIAGNEQFF; CDR3 DNA: TGCGCCAGCAGCTTGATTGCGGGCAATGAGCAGTTCTTC
V gene: TRBV24-1; CDR3 length: 11; D gene: -; clone size: once; J gene: TRBJ2-5; CDR3 protein: CATSDLVDIHF; CDR3 DNA: TGTGCCACCAGTGATTTGGTCGACATCCACTTC
V gene: TRBV18; CDR3 length: 11; D gene: -; clone size: -; J gene: TRBJ2-1; CDR3 protein: CASSLLDEQFF; CDR3 DNA: TGTGCCAGCTCACTACTCGATGAGCAGTTCTTC
V gene: TRBV12-1; CDR3 length: 16; D gene: -; clone size: -; J gene: TRBJ2-7; CDR3 protein: CASSVACPEPPYEQYF; CDR3 DNA: TGTGCCAGCAGCGTCGCTTGTCCTGAGCCACCCTACGAGCAGTACTTC
V gene: TRBV11-2; CDR3 length: 15; D gene: -; clone size: -; J gene: TRBJ1-2; CDR3 protein: CASSSVLGLSYGYTF; CDR3 DNA: TGTGCCAGCAGCTCAGTGTTGGGACTCAGCTATGGCTACACCTTC
V gene: TRBV9; CDR3 length: 15; D gene: TRBD1; clone size: -; J gene: TRBJ1-5; CDR3 protein: CASSVGDRENQPQHF; CDR3 DNA: TGTGCCAGCAGCGTAGGGGACAGGGAAAATCAGCCCCAGCATTTT
V gene: TRBV5-1; CDR3 length: 15; D gene: -; clone size: once; J gene: TRBJ1-2; CDR3 protein: CASSLNRVGDYGYTF; CDR3 DNA: TGCGCCAGCAGCTTAAACAGGGTCGGGGACTATGGCTACACCTTC
V gene: TRBV5-1; CDR3 length: 14; D gene: -; clone size: -; J gene: TRBJ1-1; CDR3 protein: CASSSVTGNTEAFF; CDR3 DNA: TGCGCCAGCAGCTCCGTAACAGGGAACACTGAAGCTTTCTTT